These 12 T cell receptor beta chains were sequenced from one sample in a study of blood T cell repertoires in COVID-19 (dated by TCRdb to 2020 to 2021). Library generation was performed with the immunoSEQ multiplex PCR assay. TCRdb retrieved this table from immuneACCESS and kept in-frame rearrangements only. Not all clones are present; in checked studies, unresolved V genes account for under half, and no reason is known for the remainder. The sample table records over 30,000 clones; about 90% of these occur just once. Jointly, the top ten make up around 1% of the sample. Sequenced material: peripheral blood. These receptors came from a man between 70 and 80 years old with active or convalescent COVID-19.

The V gene is TRBV6-2 or TRBV6-3, the J gene TRBJ2-2; TRBD1 agrees at 7 bases. The CDR3 length is 15 residues. V trimming: 6 bases; J trimming: 1 base; junction bases outside the gene matches: 5. CDR1 is MNHEY, CDR2 SVGEGT, per germline. Here the CDR3 reads CASSRQGLNTGELFF. The CDR3 nucleotides read TGTGCCAGCAGCCGACAGGGTTTGAACACCGGGGAGCTGTTTTTT.

This clone was seen only once. This chain joins TRBV28 and TRBJ2-5; tentatively, D is TRBD2 (6 bases). From germline, CDR1 is MDHEN and CDR2 SYDVKM. The CDR3 loop spans 13 amino acids. V was shortened by 6 bases and J by 5 bases, with 13 bases between the two germline ends. The DNA for the CDR3 is TGTGCCAGCAGGAATGGGGGGAGGGAGACCCAGTACTTC. Encoded protein: CASRNGGRETQYF.

The genes are TRBV3-1 (or the pseudogene TRBV3-2) and TRBJ1-2; TRBD1 aligns across 8 bases. V dropped 4 bases and J dropped 8; count of bases not matched to a gene: 21. Germline V gene lookup returns CDR1 LGHDT and CDR2 YNNKEL (reference sequence). This CDR3 region has 18 residues. CDR3 sequence reads: CASSRQWYGQGFRVGYTF. CDR3 in DNA: TGTGCCAGCAGCCGGCAGTGGTACGGACAGGGTTTCCGTGTAGGCTACACCTTC.

J is TRBJ1-3 and V is TRBV5-1, with D tentatively TRBD1 (6 bases). This CDR3 comprises 14 residues. V lost 4 bases, J lost 2 bases, and 10 bases lay in between. Germline V gives CDR1 SGHRS, CDR2 YFSETQ. The CDR3 region has the DNA TGCGCCAGCAGCCTAGGACAGACTGGAAACACCATATATTTT. As protein: CASSLGQTGNTIYF.

V is TRBV6-6 and J is TRBJ2-6; no clear D gene. This CDR3 is 15 amino acids long. Germline assignment: CDR1 MNHNY and CDR2 SVGAGI (reference sequence). V was pared by 9 bases and J by 4 bases, with 16 bases between. In nucleotides, the CDR3 is TGTGCCAGTAATCAAGGAGACGCAGGGGCCAACGTCCTGACTTTC. Residues: CASNQGDAGANVLTF.

The chain carries TRBV28 and TRBJ1-1; D gene ambiguous. CDR1 and CDR2 from the germline V gene are MDHEN and SYDVKM. Trimming took 4 bases from V and 0 from J, leaving 12 bases between them. The CDR3 length is 15 residues. The CDR3 coding sequence is TGTGCCAGCAGTTCCCTCGGGGATATGAACACTGAAGCTTTCTTT. It encodes CASSSLGDMNTEAFF.

A few counts support this clone. The genes are TRBV28 and TRBJ1-2; D gene ambiguous. V was trimmed by 2 bases and J by 7 bases, leaving 11 bases between them. The CDR3 is made up of 13 amino acids. Germline V CDR1 and CDR2: MDHEN, SYDVKM. CDR3 in DNA: TGTGCCAGCAGTTTAGAGGCGAGGCGTGGCTACACCTTC. Translation: CASSLEARRGYTF.

The chain has TRBV6-5 and TRBJ1-2, with unresolved D. Germline V gene data show CDR1 as MNHEY and CDR2 as SVGAGI. The CDR3 runs 15 residues. Trimming took 5 bases from V and 4 from J, leaving 17 bases between them. The CDR3 DNA is TGTGCCAGCAGTACTGGACTCCTCGGCGGCTATGGCTACACCTTC. Encoded protein: CASSTGLLGGYGYTF.

The rearrangement uses TRBV7-3 and TRBJ1-2; 7 bases are shared with TRBD1. V lost 2 bases and J lost 3; bases outside the gene matches: 12. Looked up from germline, CDR1 is SGHTA and CDR2 is FQGTGA. This CDR3 comprises 17 residues. The CDR3 nucleotides read TGTGCCAGCAGCTTACTTTTGGACAGGCCGGTAGACTATGGCTACACCTTC. Translating it yields CASSLLLDRPVDYGYTF.

The chain employs TRBV28 and TRBJ2-7; TRBD1 matches 9 bases. The ends lost 7 bases at V and 0 bases at J; junction bases unmatched: 7. The CDR3 has 15 amino acids. Germline CDR1 reads MDHEN; CDR2 reads SYDVKM. The CDR3 is CASTSAGQGSYEQYF. In DNA form, the CDR3 reads TGTGCCAGCACCTCGGCGGGACAGGGCTCCTACGAGCAGTACTTC. Using reference TRBV28 and TRBJ2-7 for the parts outside the CDR3, the full variable domain is DVKVTQSSRYLVKRTGEKVFLECVQDMDHENMFWYRQDPGLGLRLIYFSYDVKMKEKGDIPEGYSVSREKKERFSLILESASTNQTSMYLCASTSAGQGSYEQYFGPGTRLTVT.

The chain is built from TRBV5-1 and TRBJ1-3; D gene unclear. Germline values: CDR1 SGHRS, CDR2 YFSETQ. With 2 bases removed from V and 0 bases from J, the gap between germline ends came to 6 bases. The CDR3 has 14 amino acids. This CDR3 is CASSFGDSGNTIYF. Written as DNA, the CDR3 is TGCGCCAGCAGCTTCGGGGACTCTGGAAACACCATATATTTT.

The genes are TRBV27 and TRBJ2-3; a weak D match, TRBD2 (6 bases). The germline gives CDR1 MNHEY, CDR2 SMNVEV (reference sequence). Trimming pared 2 bases from V and 2 bases from J, leaving 23 bases between. The CDR3 consists of 19 residues. In nucleotides, the CDR3 is TGTGCCAGCAGTTTAAAGCCGGGACTGGGAATTTCAGCCACAGATACGCAGTATTTT. Translated, it gives CASSLKPGLGISATDTQYF.